This T cell receptor beta chain was identified during a study of blood T cell repertoires in COVID-19. Looking at the study overall: Specimens from acute and convalescent COVID-19 originated in the United States, Italy and Spain. PBMCs, B-cell-depleted T cells, or T cells were the source of the cDNA or gDNA that made up the material.

As originally analysed: It was from reference gene primer amplification that nucleated cell counts were estimated. Profiling relied on immunoSEQ multiplex PCR, and the TCRdb table lists in-frame clones only, not all of them. V, J and clone size were drawn from that table, and D and trimming were deduced from the DNA. The sample shows roughly 70,000 clones, about nine tenths of them seen only once. The count of this clone is one. This CDR3 is built from 19 residues. The V end lost 4 bases, the J end lost 0 bases, and 20 bases lay between the germline ends. CDR1 is SGHRS and CDR2 is YFSETQ in the germline V gene.

Sequencing was performed on peripheral blood. The chain joins TRBV5-1 to TRBJ2-6; a possible D gene is TRBD2 (5 bases). The receptor was isolated from a human donor in a cohort sampled during active COVID-19. The CDR3 here is CASSTGDYRISSGANVLTF. CDR3 DNA: TGCGCCAGCAGCACCGGAGACTACCGAATAAGCTCTGGGGCCAACGTCCTGACTTTC.